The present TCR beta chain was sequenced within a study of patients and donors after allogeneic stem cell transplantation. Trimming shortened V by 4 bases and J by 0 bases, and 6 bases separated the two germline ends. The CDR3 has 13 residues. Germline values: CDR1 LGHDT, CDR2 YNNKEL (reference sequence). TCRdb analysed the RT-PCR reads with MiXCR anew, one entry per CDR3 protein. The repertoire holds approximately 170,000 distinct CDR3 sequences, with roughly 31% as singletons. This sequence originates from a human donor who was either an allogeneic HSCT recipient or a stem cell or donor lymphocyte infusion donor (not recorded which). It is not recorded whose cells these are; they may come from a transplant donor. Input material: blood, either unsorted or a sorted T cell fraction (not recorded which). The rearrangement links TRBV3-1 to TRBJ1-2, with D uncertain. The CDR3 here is CASSPSANYGYTF. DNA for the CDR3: TGTGCCAGCAGCCCCTCAGCTAACTATGGCTACACCTTC.